What follows is one T cell receptor (beta chain) and its context. These data belong to a study of cytomegalovirus exposure and HLA in healthy donors. The CDR3 loop spans 16 amino acids. V lost 4 bases and J lost 1; bases outside the gene matches: 7. Germline CDR1 MGHRA, CDR2 YSYEKL. With 60 Vbeta and 13 Jbeta primers, the PCR was carried out. TCRdb's table, derived via immunoSEQ multiplex PCR, lists solely in-frame clones and lacks some. The sample records roughly 200,000 clones, approximately 90% being singletons. The rearrangement joins TRBV4-1 to TRBJ2-7; 10 bases are shared with TRBD1. The receptor was derived from a boy aged 2-9 years in good health and CMV-seronegative. Sequenced sample: PBMCs. CDR3 in DNA: TGCGCCAGCAGCCCTCTCAGGGGACAGGGGTCCTACGAGCAGTACTTC. Amino acids: CASSPLRGQGSYEQYF.